One sample yielded the 4 T cell receptor beta chains listed below, sequenced in a study of T cell changes during pregnancy in multiple sclerosis. Data came from immunoSEQ multiplex PCR; TCRdb stores just in-frame clones and leaves some out. In the table there are some 52,000 clones, over 80% of which are singletons. The material sequenced was CD4+ T cells from peripheral blood mononuclear cells, taken in the third trimester of pregnancy. The receptors stem from a female donor with multiple sclerosis, enrolled in a pregnancy study.

The J gene is TRBJ2-5, the V gene TRBV9; possible D gene TRBD1, 6 bases. V dropped 3 bases and J dropped 5 bases, with 14 bases sitting between them. From germline, CDR1 is SGDLS and CDR2 YYNGEE. The CDR3 has 14 amino acids. Here the CDR3 DNA reads TGTGCCAGCAGCGCGACAGGTTGGGGGGAGACCCAGTACTTC. As protein: CASSATGWGETQYF. The full variable domain, in which reference TRBV9 and TRBJ2-5 provide the parts outside the CDR3, is DSGVTQTPKHLITATGQRVTLRCSPRSGDLSVYWYQQSLDQGLQFLIQYYNGEERAKGNILERFSAQQFPDLHSELNLSSLELGDSALYFCASSATGWGETQYFGPGTRLLVL.

V is TRBV7-8 and J is TRBJ2-3; 8 bases are a match to TRBD2. This CDR3 has 16 amino acids. Looked up from germline, CDR1 is SGHVS and CDR2 is FQNEAQ. V was clipped by 3 bases and J by 2 bases; unmatched bases: 7. The chain's CDR3 is CASSLSWRGATDTQYF. DNA of the CDR3: TGTGCCAGCAGCTTGAGTTGGCGGGGGGCCACAGATACGCAGTATTTT.

The chain is built from TRBV9 and TRBJ2-2, with D perhaps TRBD2 (6 bases). The V gene lost 4 bases and the J gene lost 6 bases, with 16 bases spanning the gap. Germline loops: CDR1 SGDLS, CDR2 YYNGEE. The CDR3 consists of 15 residues. The CDR3 sequence is CASSRLLSGAGELFF. The CDR3 region has the DNA TGTGCCAGCAGCCGCCTTTTGTCGGGGGCCGGGGAGCTGTTTTTT.

The V and J genes are TRBV28 and TRBJ2-7, with 9 bases aligning to TRBD2. Germline lookup yields CDR1 MDHEN and CDR2 SYDVKM. The length of the CDR3 is 15 residues. J gave up 0 bases and V 8 bases, and 8 bases lay outside the gene matches. CDR3 protein: CASLSLAGTSYEQYF. CDR3 nucleotide sequence: TGTGCCAGCTTATCCCTAGCGGGAACCTCCTACGAGCAGTACTTC.